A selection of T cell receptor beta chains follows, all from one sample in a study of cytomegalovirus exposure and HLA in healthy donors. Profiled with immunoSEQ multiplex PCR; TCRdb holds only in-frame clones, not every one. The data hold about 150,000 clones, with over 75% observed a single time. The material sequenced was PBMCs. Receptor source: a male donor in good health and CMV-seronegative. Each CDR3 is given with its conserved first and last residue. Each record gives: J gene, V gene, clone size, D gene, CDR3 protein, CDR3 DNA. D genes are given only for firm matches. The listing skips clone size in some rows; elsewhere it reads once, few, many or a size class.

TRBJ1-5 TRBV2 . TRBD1 CASRETGAVQPQHF TGTGCCAGCAGAGAAACAGGGGCGGTTCAGCCCCAGCATTTT
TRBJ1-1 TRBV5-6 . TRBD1 CASSTNRGLNTEAFF TGTGCCAGCAGCACGAACAGGGGGCTGAACACTGAAGCTTTCTTT
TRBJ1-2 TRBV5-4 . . CASSPRLNYGYTF TGTGCCAGCAGCCCCCGACTTAACTATGGCTACACCTTC
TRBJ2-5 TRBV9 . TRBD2 CASSASGGETQYF TGTGCCAGCAGCGCTAGCGGCGGAGAGACCCAGTACTTC
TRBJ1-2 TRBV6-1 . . CASTLDGNNYGYTF TGTGCCAGCACCTTGGACGGGAATAACTATGGCTACACCTTC
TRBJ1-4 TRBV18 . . CASSPNLQGATNEKLFF TGTGCCAGCTCACCCAACCTGCAGGGCGCAACTAATGAAAAACTGTTTTTT
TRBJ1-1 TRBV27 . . CASSLRQGTEAFF TGTGCCAGCAGTTTAAGGCAGGGCACTGAAGCTTTCTTT
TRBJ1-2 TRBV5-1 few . CASSPRRQAQTGLNYGYTF TGCGCCAGCAGCCCCCGGCGACAGGCTCAAACAGGGCTTAACTATGGCTACACCTTC
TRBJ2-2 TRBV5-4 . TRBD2 CASSLKREADTGELFF TGTGCCAGCAGCTTGAAGCGGGAGGCCGACACCGGGGAGCTGTTTTTT
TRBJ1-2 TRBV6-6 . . CASRPPPRLPYGYTF TGTGCCAGCAGACCCCCCCCGCGGCTGCCCTATGGCTACACCTTC
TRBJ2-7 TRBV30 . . CAWSAPGHSLGQYF TGTGCCTGGAGTGCTCCGGGACACTCCCTGGGGCAGTACTTC
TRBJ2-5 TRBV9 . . CASSVAPQETQYF TGTGCCAGCAGCGTAGCTCCCCAAGAGACCCAGTACTTC
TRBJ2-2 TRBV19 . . CASNPQGFRELFF TGTGCCAGTAACCCGCAGGGGTTCCGGGAGCTGTTTTTT
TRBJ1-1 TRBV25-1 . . CASSVGGGRHTEAFF TGTGCCAGCAGTGTTGGGGGGGGCAGGCACACTGAAGCTTTCTTT
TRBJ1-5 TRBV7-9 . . CASSFEGKMGLGNQPQHF TGTGCCAGCAGCTTCGAGGGCAAGATGGGGTTAGGCAATCAGCCCCAGCATTTT
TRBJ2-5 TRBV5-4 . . CASSSRTAEETQYF TGTGCCAGCAGCTCAAGGACAGCGGAAGAGACCCAGTACTTC
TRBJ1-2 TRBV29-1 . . CSVWTATNYGYTF TGCAGCGTCTGGACAGCGACTAACTATGGCTACACCTTC
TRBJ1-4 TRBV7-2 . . CASSLASGGNEKLFF TGTGCCAGCAGCTTAGCATCCGGAGGTAATGAAAAACTGTTTTTT
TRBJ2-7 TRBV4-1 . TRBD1 CASSLRTGGVYEQYF TGCGCCAGCAGCCTACGGACAGGGGGTGTCTACGAGCAGTACTTC
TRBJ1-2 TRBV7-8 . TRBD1 CASSLPWTGEMGGYTF TGTGCCAGCAGCTTACCCTGGACAGGGGAGATGGGGGGCTACACCTTC
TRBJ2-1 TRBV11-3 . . CASSLDQGRQFF TGTGCCAGCAGCTTAGATCAAGGGAGGCAGTTCTTC
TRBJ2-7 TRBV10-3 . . CAISGTSYEQYF TGTGCCATCAGTGGAACAAGCTACGAGCAGTACTTC
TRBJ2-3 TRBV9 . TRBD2 CASSVATGRVDTQYF TGTGCCAGCAGCGTAGCCACGGGGAGGGTGGATACGCAGTATTTT
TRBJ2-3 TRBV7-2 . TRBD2 CASSLGSMVAGERTDTQYF TGTGCCAGCAGCTTAGGGTCCATGGTAGCGGGAGAACGCACAGATACGCAGTATTTT
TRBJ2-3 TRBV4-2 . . CASSQGTETDTQYF TGTGCCAGCAGCCAAGGGACAGAGACAGATACGCAGTATTTT
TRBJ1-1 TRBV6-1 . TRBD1 CASSEGTGRKRTEAFF TGTGCCAGCAGTGAAGGGACAGGGCGGAAAAGGACTGAAGCTTTCTTT
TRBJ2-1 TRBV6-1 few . CASSERSGLYNEQFF TGTGCCAGCAGTGAACGCTCGGGGTTGTACAATGAGCAGTTCTTC
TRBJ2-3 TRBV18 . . CASSPTTLSTDTQYF TGTGCCAGCTCACCTACGACACTTAGCACAGATACGCAGTATTTT